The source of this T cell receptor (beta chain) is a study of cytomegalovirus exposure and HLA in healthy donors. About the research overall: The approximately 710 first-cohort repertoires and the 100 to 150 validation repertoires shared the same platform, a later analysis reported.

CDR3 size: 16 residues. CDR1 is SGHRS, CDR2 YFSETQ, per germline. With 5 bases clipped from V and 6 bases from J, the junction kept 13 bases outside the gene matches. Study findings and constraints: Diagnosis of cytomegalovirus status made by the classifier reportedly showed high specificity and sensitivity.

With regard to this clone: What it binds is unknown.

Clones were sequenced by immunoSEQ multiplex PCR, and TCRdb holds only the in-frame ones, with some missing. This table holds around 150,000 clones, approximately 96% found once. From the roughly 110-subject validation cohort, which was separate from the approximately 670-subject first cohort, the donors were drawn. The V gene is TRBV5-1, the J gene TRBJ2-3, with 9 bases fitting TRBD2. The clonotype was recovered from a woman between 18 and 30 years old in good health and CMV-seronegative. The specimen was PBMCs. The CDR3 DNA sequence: TGCGCCAGCAGTACTATAGCGGGGGCCGGGGGGGATACGCAGTATTTT. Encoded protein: CASSTIAGAGGDTQYF.